This T cell receptor beta chain was recorded in a study of Ad26.COV2.S vaccination and SARS-CoV-2 variants (dated by TCRdb to 2020 to 2022). Background for the entire study: Vaccine-arm donors were drawn from COV1001, a multicentre, randomized, double-blind, placebo-controlled phase I-IIa trial of Ad26.COV2.S in healthy adults. The TCR-sequenced set comprised around 30 samples: around 20 Ad26.COV2.S vaccine recipients, 5 placebo recipients and 8 SARS-CoV-2 convalescent individuals. Investigators remained blinded to trial group allocation during experiments and outcome assessment. Ad26.COV2.S was administered intramuscularly at a dose of 5x10^10 or 1x10^11 viral particles, either as one shot or as two shots given 56 days apart. Participants in the trial were split at random into five groups of five each, receiving low-dose or high-dose Ad26.COV2.S once or twice, or else placebo on both occasions. The specificity and breadth of SARS-CoV-2-reactive T cell receptors after Ad26.COV2.S vaccination were assessed by TCRbeta repertoire sequencing. What the authors observed across the whole study: Compared with placebo recipients, Ad26.COV2.S recipients showed higher spike-specific TCR breadth (P = 0.0014). The study was not powered for comparison of responses between vaccine doses or regimens. Substantial breadth of spike-specific CD8+ and CD4+ T cell responses was reported after vaccination. Vaccine and placebo recipients had comparable non-spike TCR breadth, which fits with the vaccine containing only spike. The authors noted that the TCR breadth and depth analyses may have underestimated total T cell responses.

The immunoSEQ Assay was used to sequence TCRbeta CDR3 regions. After extraction, genomic DNA underwent amplification by bias-controlled multiplex PCR, followed by high-throughput sequencing. The authors' pipeline ran thus. To quantify the absolute abundance of every unique TCRbeta CDR3 region, sequences were collapsed and filtered. Usable DNA was measured by amplifying reference genes present in all nucleated cells, and TCRbeta template counts were normalized to that usable DNA to estimate T cell fraction. Repertoire TCRs were annotated as SARS-CoV-2-specific by exact matching of V gene, CDR3 amino acid sequence and J gene to a known reactive TCR set. The reference SARS-CoV-2 TCR set came from MIRA and was filtered for enrichment in COVID-19-positive ImmuneCODE repertoires, removing public or cross-reactive TCRs. Based on the MIRA antigens, annotated TCRs were further analysed at the level of specific ORF or position within ORF. Breadth was defined as annotated unique rearrangements over total unique productive rearrangements; depth was the summed frequency of those rearrangements. TCR breadth was compared between groups using two-sided Wilcoxon rank-sum tests. Entries here come from immuneACCESS through TCRdb and include only in-frame sequences with V and J called. Some clones fail to appear in such tables; in the studies checked, an unresolved V gene covers under half of the shortfall, and the cause of the remainder is unknown. D and trimming were read from the DNA, whereas the V and J calls and clone size are those reported in that table. This sample holds 250,000 to 300,000 clones; more than 75% were observed only once. The ten largest clones add up to about 3.1% of the sample.

The sample's treatment or condition label, in plain terms: roughly 19 received Ad26.COV2.S at low or high dose, single or two shots; 5 received placebo; per-sample allocation not given. For vaccine and placebo recipients, the sequenced repertoires came from samples collected on day 63 after the first injection. In Cohort 1b, about two dozen adults aged 18-55 years were enrolled at a single site in Boston, USA, between 29 July and 7 August 2020. Ad26.COV2.S was a replication-incompetent adenovirus type 26 vector expressing a prefusion-stabilized SARS-CoV-2 spike protein from the original Wuhan strain. V gives up 5 bases and J gives up 0 bases, and the segment between their germline ends measures 16 bases. The CDR3, cysteine through phenylalanine, is 17 amino acids long. Only the CDR3 region is kept as DNA, spanning 51 bases read in frame from base 1. The germline V gene supplies CDR1 MDHEN and CDR2 SYDVKM.

A word on this clone: Which antigen it targets is not known. No much larger clone exists at a distance of one base, and base qualities are not known.

This clonotype originated in a person aged 18-65 years who received the Ad26.COV2.S COVID-19 vaccine or a placebo. The chain links TRBV28 with TRBJ1-4, with a weak D call of TRBD1 (6 bases match). The sample here was peripheral blood, taken in a trial of Ad26.COV2.S vaccine versus placebo. The CDR3 region reads CASSPGGASPTNEKLFF. The DNA sequence is given as TGTGCCAGCAGTCCCGGGGGCGCGTCCCCAACTAATGAAAAACTGTTTTTT.